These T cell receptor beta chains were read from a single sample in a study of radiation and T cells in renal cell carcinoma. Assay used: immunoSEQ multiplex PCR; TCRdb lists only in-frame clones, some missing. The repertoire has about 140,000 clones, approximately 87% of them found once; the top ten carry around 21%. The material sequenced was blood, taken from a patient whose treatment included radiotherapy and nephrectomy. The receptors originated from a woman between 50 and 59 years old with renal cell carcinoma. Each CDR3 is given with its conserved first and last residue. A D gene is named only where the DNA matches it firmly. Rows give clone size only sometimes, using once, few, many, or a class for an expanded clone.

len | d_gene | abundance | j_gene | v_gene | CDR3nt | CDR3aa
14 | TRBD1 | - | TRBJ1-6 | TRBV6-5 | TGTGCCAGCAGGACCCCGGGACAGGGGACACCCCTCCACTTT | CASRTPGQGTPLHF
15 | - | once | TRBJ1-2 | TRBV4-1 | TGCGCCAGCAGCTACCGGGACACGGCTAACTATGGCTACACCTTC | CASSYRDTANYGYTF
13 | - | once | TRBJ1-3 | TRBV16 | TGTGCCAGCGCCATTGACTTAAGAAACACCATATATTTT | CASAIDLRNTIYF
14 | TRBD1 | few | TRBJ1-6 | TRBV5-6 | TGTGCCAGCAGCTCGAGGACAGGGAATTCACCCCTCCACTTT | CASSSRTGNSPLHF
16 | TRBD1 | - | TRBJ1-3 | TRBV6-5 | TGTGCCAGCAGTTACTTGATCGGGACAGGGGCGGACACCATATATTTT | CASSYLIGTGADTIYF
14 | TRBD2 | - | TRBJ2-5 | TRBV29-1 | TGCAGCGTTGGACTAGCGGGGGGCGTGGGTACCCAGTACTTC | CSVGLAGGVGTQYF
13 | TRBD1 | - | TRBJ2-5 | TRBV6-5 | TGTGCCAGCAGAAAAGGGGGCTCAGAGACCCAGTACTTC | CASRKGGSETQYF
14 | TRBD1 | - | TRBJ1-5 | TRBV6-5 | TGTGCCAGCAGGAGGACAGGGGGCAATCAGCCCCAGCATTTT | CASRRTGGNQPQHF
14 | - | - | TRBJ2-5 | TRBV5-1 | TGCGCCAGCAGCTTGGCCGGTTCCCAAGAGACCCAGTACTTC | CASSLAGSQETQYF
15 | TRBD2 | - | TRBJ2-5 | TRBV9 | TGTGCCAGCAGCGTAGATGCGGGAGGGCAGGAGACCCAGTACTTC | CASSVDAGGQETQYF
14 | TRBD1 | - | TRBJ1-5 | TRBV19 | TGTGCCAGTAGTCAAACAGGGGGGGGTCAGCCCCAGCATTTT | CASSQTGGGQPQHF
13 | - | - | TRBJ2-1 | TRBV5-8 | TGTGCCAGCAGCTTTCAAGGGTTCGGTGAGCAGTTCTTC | CASSFQGFGEQFF
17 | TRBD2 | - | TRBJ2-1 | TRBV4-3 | TGCGCCAGCAGCCAGGGAGGGACTAGCGGGACCGGAGGTGAGCAGTTCTTC | CASSQGGTSGTGGEQFF
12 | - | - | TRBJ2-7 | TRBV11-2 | TGTGCCAGCAGCTTATACAGCTACGAGCAGTACTTC | CASSLYSYEQYF
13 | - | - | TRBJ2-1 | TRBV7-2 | TGTGCCAGCAGCGCCCTTCCGTCCGGTGAGCAGTTCTTC | CASSALPSGEQFF
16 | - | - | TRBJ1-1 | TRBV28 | TGTGCCAGCAGTCGCCGAACAGATCTGGGATTCACTGAAGCTTTCTTT | CASSRRTDLGFTEAFF
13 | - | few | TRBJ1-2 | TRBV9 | TGTGCCAGCAGCGTAGATGCAGGGGATGGCTACACCTTC | CASSVDAGDGYTF
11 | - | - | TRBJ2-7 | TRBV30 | TGTGCCTGGAGTCCTTCCTACGAGCAGTACTTC | CAWSPSYEQYF
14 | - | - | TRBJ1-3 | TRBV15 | TGTGCCACCAGCAGTAGGGGGAATGGAAACACCATATATTTT | CATSSRGNGNTIYF
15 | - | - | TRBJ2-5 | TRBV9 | TGTGCCAGCAGCACCCGGGACCTCCATGCGGAGACCCAGTACTTC | CASSTRDLHAETQYF
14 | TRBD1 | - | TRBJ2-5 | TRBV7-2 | TGTGCCAGCAGCGCCTTGACAGGGGATGAGACCCAGTACTTC | CASSALTGDETQYF
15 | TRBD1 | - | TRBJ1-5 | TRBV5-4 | TGTGCCAGCAGCTTAGGGGACAGGGACAATCAGCCCCAGCATTTT | CASSLGDRDNQPQHF
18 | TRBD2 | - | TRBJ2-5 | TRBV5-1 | TGCGCCAGCAGCTTACGGACTAGCGGGGGCCTACCCGCGGAGACCCAGTACTTC | CASSLRTSGGLPAETQYF
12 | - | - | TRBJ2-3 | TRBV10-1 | TGCGCCAGCAGTACGGCGGAAGATACGCAGTATTTT | CASSTAEDTQYF
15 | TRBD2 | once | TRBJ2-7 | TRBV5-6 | TGTGCCAGCAGCCCTCCGACTAGCGGGAGTTACGAGCAGTACTTC | CASSPPTSGSYEQYF
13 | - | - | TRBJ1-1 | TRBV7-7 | TGTGCCAGCAGCTTAGCCCCCCACACTGAAGCTTTCTTT | CASSLAPHTEAFF
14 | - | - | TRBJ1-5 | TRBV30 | TGTGCCTGGAGTTTAACCGGAACCTATCAGCCCCAGCATTTT | CAWSLTGTYQPQHF
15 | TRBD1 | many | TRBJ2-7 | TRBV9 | TGTGCCAGCAGCGTAGAGGGACAGGTTATCAACGAGCAGTACTTC | CASSVEGQVINEQYF
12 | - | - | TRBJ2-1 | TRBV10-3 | TGTGCCATCACCGGGAGCGGGAATGAGCAGTTCTTC | CAITGSGNEQFF
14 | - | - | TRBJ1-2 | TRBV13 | TGTGCCAGCAGCCGGGACCCACTGGACTATGGCTACACCTTC | CASSRDPLDYGYTF
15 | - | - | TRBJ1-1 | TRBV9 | TGTGCCAGCAGCGCCCTACAGGGCGAGGGGACTGAAGCTTTCTTT | CASSALQGEGTEAFF
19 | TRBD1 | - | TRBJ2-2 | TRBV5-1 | TGCGCCAGCAGCGCGCGTCCCGGGACAGGGGGCTCGGACACCGGGGAGCTGTTTTTT | CASSARPGTGGSDTGELFF
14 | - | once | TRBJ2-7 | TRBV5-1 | TGCGCCAGCAGCTTGGCACAGGTAAACTACGAGCAGTACTTC | CASSLAQVNYEQYF
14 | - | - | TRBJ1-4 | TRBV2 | TGTGCCAGCAGTCCGGGCAGGAGTAATGAAAAACTGTTTTTT | CASSPGRSNEKLFF
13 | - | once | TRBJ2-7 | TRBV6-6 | TGTGCCAGCACCGCAGAACGGTTAGCCGAGCAGTACTTC | CASTAERLAEQYF
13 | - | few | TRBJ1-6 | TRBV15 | TGTGCCACCAGCAGGGGGGCTAATTCACCCCTCCACTTT | CATSRGANSPLHF
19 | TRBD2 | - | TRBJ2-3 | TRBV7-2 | TGTGCCAGCAGCTTAGGGTATGGTTTCGCGGGGGTAGGGCCAGATACGCAGTATTTT | CASSLGYGFAGVGPDTQYF
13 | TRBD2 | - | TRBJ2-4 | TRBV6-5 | TGTGCCAGCAGGGGAGCGGGAGGCGGCATTCAGTACTTC | CASRGAGGGIQYF
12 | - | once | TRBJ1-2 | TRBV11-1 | TGTGCCAGCAGCTTTGGTGCGTATGGCTACACCTTC | CASSFGAYGYTF
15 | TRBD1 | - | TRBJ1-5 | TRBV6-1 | TGTGCCAGCAGTGAACCCGACAGGGGGGCCCAGCCCCAGCATTTT | CASSEPDRGAQPQHF
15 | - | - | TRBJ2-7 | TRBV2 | TGTGCCAGCAGTGAGGGGGCTAGCGGAATCTACGAGCAGTACTTC | CASSEGASGIYEQYF
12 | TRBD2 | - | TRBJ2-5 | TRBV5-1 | TGCGCCACCGACCGGGGGGAAGAGACCCAGTACTTC | CATDRGEETQYF
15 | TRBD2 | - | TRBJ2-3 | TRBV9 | TGTGCCAGCCCCCCCGGTAGCGGGGGTAAAGATACGCAGTATTTT | CASPPGSGGKDTQYF
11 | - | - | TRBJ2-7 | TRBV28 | TGTGCCAGCAGTAACACCGGGCCTCCCGACTTC | CASSNTGPPDF
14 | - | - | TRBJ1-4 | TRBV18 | TGTGCCAGCTCCCTAGACAGTGGGGGTGAAAAACTGTTTTTT | CASSLDSGGEKLFF
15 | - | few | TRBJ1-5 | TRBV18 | TGTGCCAGCTCCCATACGGCCGCGGGCAATCAGCCCCAGCATTTT | CASSHTAAGNQPQHF
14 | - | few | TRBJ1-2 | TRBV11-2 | TGTGCCAGCAGTCGAAACAGGGTAGTCTATGGCTACACCTTC | CASSRNRVVYGYTF
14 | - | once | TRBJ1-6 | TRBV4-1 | TGCGCCAGCAGCCAAGATATGGGCAATTCACCCCTCCACTTT | CASSQDMGNSPLHF
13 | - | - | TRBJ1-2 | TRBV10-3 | TGTGCCATCAGTGCTTTAGACTCAGATGGCTACACCTTC | CAISALDSDGYTF
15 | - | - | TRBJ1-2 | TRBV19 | TGTGCCAGTAGTAACCGCCGTATTTTAAACTATGGCTACACCTTC | CASSNRRILNYGYTF
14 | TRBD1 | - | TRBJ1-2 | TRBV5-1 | TGCGCCAGCAGCCCCCCTCAGGGGGATAATGGCTACACCTTC | CASSPPQGDNGYTF
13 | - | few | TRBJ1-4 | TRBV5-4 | TGTGCCAGCAGCCAGACCGGGAATGAAAAACTGTTTTTT | CASSQTGNEKLFF
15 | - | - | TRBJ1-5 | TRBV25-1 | TGTGCCAGCAGTGAATATAAGGGAGACGATCAGCCCCAGCATTTT | CASSEYKGDDQPQHF
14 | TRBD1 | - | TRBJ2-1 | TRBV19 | TGTGCCAGTAGTATCCAGGGACAGGCTATTGAGCAGTTCTTC | CASSIQGQAIEQFF
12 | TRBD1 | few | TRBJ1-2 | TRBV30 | TGTGCCGCTAGTAGGGACAGGGAGGGCTACACCTTC | CAASRDREGYTF